This T cell receptor (beta chain) emerged from a study of graft-versus-host responses after intestinal transplantation. The overall study: All recipients were transplanted with multivisceral, liver-intestinal, or isolated intestinal grafts. The study, taken as a whole, reports: Recipient-marrow GvH clones were detected, some having first appeared in ileum or blood. Circulating GvH clones peaking coincided with falling HvG clones soon after transplant.

V lost 4 bases, J lost 0 bases, and 6 bases stayed unmatched. Germline CDR1 is SGHVS and CDR2 is FNYEAQ. The CDR3 runs 16 residues. Profiling relied on immunoSEQ multiplex PCR, and the TCRdb table lists in-frame clones only, not all of them. The sample lists around 21,000 clones; 55% to 60% were seen once. CFSE-low proliferating responders, CD3+CD4+ and CD3+CD8+, were sorted post-reaction. V is TRBV7-6 and J is TRBJ2-1, with 7 bases fitting TRBD2. The sequence came from a human patient who received an intestinal transplant. Sequencing was performed on alloreactive CD4+ T cells from a mixed lymphocyte reaction culture, taken before intestinal transplant. Subset denoted: CFSE-low proliferating T cells sorted from roughly six-day pre-transplant mixed lymphocyte reaction (GvH or HvG direction). CDR3 bases: TGTGCCAGCAGCTCCTTGCGGGGGAGCTCCTACAATGAGCAGTTCTTC. Translated, it gives CASSSLRGSSYNEQFF.